These T cell receptor beta chains were read from a single sample in a study of blood T cell repertoires in COVID-19. Sequencing was performed with immunoSEQ multiplex PCR; in TCRdb, only in-frame clones are kept and a portion is missing. The sample has about 230,000 clones; roughly 91% are singletons. The specimen sequenced was PBMCs or T cells enriched from blood (not recorded which). All receptors come from a woman aged 30 to 39 with acute COVID-19. The CDR3 runs from the conserved cysteine through the conserved F or W. D genes are given only for firm matches. Where a row states a size, it is once, few, many or the class of an expanded clone; other rows omit it.

v_gene,abundance,j_gene,d_gene,CDR3nt,CDR3aa
TRBV5-5,NA,TRBJ1-6,NA,TGTGCCAGCAGCTTGGTCGGGACAAGCTCCTATAATTCACCCCTCCACTTT,CASSLVGTSSYNSPLHF
TRBV5-1,NA,TRBJ2-3,NA,TGCGCCAGCAGCCCAACCGGGGGAGATACGCAGTATTTT,CASSPTGGDTQYF
TRBV2,NA,TRBJ1-3,NA,TGTGCCAGCAGCGAAACAGCCCTCTCTGGAAACACCATATATTTT,CASSETALSGNTIYF
TRBV4-3,NA,TRBJ1-4,TRBD1,TGCGCCAGCAGCCAAGACCCCCGGACAGGGAGAGAAAAACTGTTTTTT,CASSQDPRTGREKLFF
TRBV11-2,NA,TRBJ2-1,NA,TGTGCCAGCAGCCCCTTCTCCATCAAGAGATCCTACAATGAGCAGTTCTTC,CASSPFSIKRSYNEQFF
TRBV27,NA,TRBJ1-1,NA,TGTGCCAGCAGTCTCCTTTTTGGCGGGAACACTGAAGCTTTCTTT,CASSLLFGGNTEAFF
TRBV7-9,NA,TRBJ1-2,TRBD1,TGTGCCAGCAGCTACAGGGGTAGCGGCTACACCTTC,CASSYRGSGYTF
TRBV18,NA,TRBJ2-4,NA,TGTGCCAGCTCACCTCAATTAGCCAAAAACATTCAGTACTTC,CASSPQLAKNIQYF
TRBV30,once,TRBJ2-7,TRBD1,TGTGCCTGGAGTCTCCGGGACAGGGGCACCTACGAGCAGTACTTC,CAWSLRDRGTYEQYF
TRBV9,NA,TRBJ2-7,TRBD2,TGTGCCAGCAGCGCACCGCGGGAGTCCAACGAGCAGTACTTC,CASSAPRESNEQYF
TRBV6-5,NA,TRBJ1-6,TRBD1,TGTGCCAGCATACAGGGGGGGAATTCACCCCTCCACTTT,CASIQGGNSPLHF
TRBV4-2,NA,TRBJ2-7,TRBD2,TGTGCCAGCAGCCCCCGGGGGGACTCCTACGAGCAGTACTTC,CASSPRGDSYEQYF
TRBV18,once,TRBJ1-4,NA,TGTGCCAGCTCGTTTGCGGCGGGTGAAAAACTGTTTTTT,CASSFAAGEKLFF
TRBV7-9,NA,TRBJ1-5,TRBD1,TGTGCCAGCAGCGGACAGGGTTTTGATCAGCCCCAGCATTTT,CASSGQGFDQPQHF
TRBV5-6,NA,TRBJ2-3,NA,TGTGCCAGCAGCCCGGAGGTGGGCACAGATACGCAGTATTTT,CASSPEVGTDTQYF
TRBV2,NA,TRBJ1-1,NA,TGTGCCAGCAGTGTGGGACACTTGAACACTGAAGCTTTCTTT,CASSVGHLNTEAFF
TRBV11-2,NA,TRBJ2-5,TRBD1,TGTGCCAGCACCCTAGTCCTGACAGGGGGCGCAGAGACCCAGTACTTC,CASTLVLTGGAETQYF
TRBV6-5,NA,TRBJ2-7,TRBD1,TGTGCCAGCAGTTACCCGGGACAGGGGAGCTACGAGCAGTACTTC,CASSYPGQGSYEQYF
TRBV9,NA,TRBJ2-5,TRBD2,TGTGCCAGCAGCGTGTGGACTAGCGGGAGGGAGACCCAGTACTTC,CASSVWTSGRETQYF
TRBV11-2,NA,TRBJ2-3,NA,TGTGCCAGCAGCTTAGGGAGGCCCTCCCGCCGCACAGATACGCAGTATTTT,CASSLGRPSRRTDTQYF
TRBV6-5,few,TRBJ2-7,NA,TGTGCCAGCAGCTTCACGCGGACAGCAGTCTACGAGCAGTACTTC,CASSFTRTAVYEQYF
TRBV2,NA,TRBJ1-2,NA,TGTGCCAGCAGTGAATATGGAGGGGAGGGTGGCTACACCTTC,CASSEYGGEGGYTF
TRBV19,NA,TRBJ1-1,TRBD1,TGTGCCAGTAGGCGGGGGGACAGGGGGGTGGACACTGAAGCTTTCTTT,CASRRGDRGVDTEAFF
TRBV28,once,TRBJ1-2,NA,TGTGCCAGCAGTTTACGAGTCAGGGTACGCTCTAACTATGGCTACACCTTC,CASSLRVRVRSNYGYTF
TRBV6-6,NA,TRBJ1-2,TRBD1,TGTGCCAGCATCGTAACAGGGGGAGACTATGGCTACACCTTC,CASIVTGGDYGYTF
TRBV28,once,TRBJ1-5,NA,TGTGCCAGCAGGTTGTCGGGTAAGCCCCAGCATTTT,CASRLSGKPQHF
TRBV6-6,few,TRBJ1-5,TRBD1,TGTGCCAGCAGTGAGACAGGGGGAGGGCCCCAGCATTTT,CASSETGGGPQHF
TRBV21-1,NA,TRBJ1-5,NA,TGTGCCAGCAGCAAATGCACGAGACGGGGCAATCAGCCCCAGCATTTT,CASSKCTRRGNQPQHF
TRBV10-2,NA,TRBJ1-3,NA,TGCGCCAGCAGTGAGTACAGGGCTGGAAACACCATATATTTT,CASSEYRAGNTIYF
TRBV10-3,NA,TRBJ2-7,NA,TGTGCCATCAGTGTTTCGGGACAACTCGCCTACGAGCAGTACTTC,CAISVSGQLAYEQYF
TRBV7-7,NA,TRBJ2-3,NA,TGTGCCAGCAGCTCGGGACAAGCCACAGATACGCAGTATTTT,CASSSGQATDTQYF
TRBV10-2,NA,TRBJ1-6,NA,TGCGCCAGCAGTAGGGGGTCGGATGATAATTCACCCCTCCACTTT,CASSRGSDDNSPLHF
TRBV4-1,NA,TRBJ1-5,NA,TGCGCCAGCAGCCGCCCTGGGAGCCCGTCCCAGCATTTT,CASSRPGSPSQHF
TRBV2,NA,TRBJ1-5,NA,TGTGCCAGCAGTTTTTCAGGGCTTAGCAATCAGCCCCAGCATTTT,CASSFSGLSNQPQHF
TRBV14,NA,TRBJ2-1,TRBD1,TGTGCCAGCAGTCCTTACTCCGGGACAGGGGGCTACAATGAGCAGTTCTTC,CASSPYSGTGGYNEQFF
TRBV19,NA,TRBJ2-5,TRBD2,TGTGCCAGTAGTACAAATAGCGGGGAGGGGGAGACCCAGTACTTC,CASSTNSGEGETQYF
TRBV27,NA,TRBJ2-1,TRBD1,TGTGCCAGCAGTTTATCCCGACAGGGGGACTACAATGAGCAGTTCTTC,CASSLSRQGDYNEQFF
TRBV5-1,NA,TRBJ2-7,TRBD1,TGCGCCAGCAGCTTGGGAACAGGGGAAACCTACGAGCAGTACTTC,CASSLGTGETYEQYF
TRBV7-2,NA,TRBJ2-2,NA,TGTGCCAGCATCTTCTTAGTAAACACCGGGGAGCTGTTTTTT,CASIFLVNTGELFF
TRBV24-1,NA,TRBJ2-2,TRBD1,TGTGCCACCAGTGATTTTGACAGGGCGAGCACCGGGGAGCTGTTTTTT,CATSDFDRASTGELFF
TRBV18,NA,TRBJ2-5,NA,TGTGCCAGCTCACCATCTGTGGAGGCGACCCAGTACTTC,CASSPSVEATQYF
TRBV5-1,once,TRBJ2-5,NA,TGCGCCAGCAGCTTGGGGGTGGAGGGGGCGGAACAAGAGACCCAGTACTTC,CASSLGVEGAEQETQYF
TRBV6-5,NA,TRBJ1-2,NA,TGTGCCAGCAGTACTCACGGACAGCAGAACTATGGCTACACCTTC,CASSTHGQQNYGYTF
TRBV4-3,NA,TRBJ1-6,TRBD1,TGCGCCAGCAGCCAAGTCGGGACAGGGCCCACACCCCTCCACTTT,CASSQVGTGPTPLHF
TRBV3-1/TRBV3-2,NA,TRBJ1-5,NA,TGTGCCAGCAGCCAATCCGGGGGGCAGCCCCAGCATTTT,CASSQSGGQPQHF
TRBV5-1,few,TRBJ2-2,TRBD1,TGCGCCAGCAGCATCATATTTACAGGGGGCGCAACCGGGGAGCTGTTTTTT,CASSIIFTGGATGELFF
TRBV29-1,NA,TRBJ1-4,NA,TGCAGCGTTGGTGGGAGCGCAACTAATGAAAAACTGTTTTTT,CSVGGSATNEKLFF
TRBV9,NA,TRBJ2-3,NA,TGTGCCAGCAGCGTAGACCCTACAGGGATCACAGATACGCAGTATTTT,CASSVDPTGITDTQYF
TRBV19,NA,TRBJ1-3,TRBD1,TGTGCCAGTAGGACGGGACAGCGGATTTCCTCTGGAAACACCATATATTTT,CASRTGQRISSGNTIYF
TRBV6-5,NA,TRBJ1-5,NA,TGTGCCAGCAGTTACGAGGGTAATCAGCCCCAGCATTTT,CASSYEGNQPQHF
TRBV19,NA,TRBJ2-5,TRBD2,TGTGCCAGTAGTAGTGGACTAGCGGGGGGAGGAAACCAAGAGACCCAGTACTTC,CASSSGLAGGGNQETQYF
TRBV6-5,NA,TRBJ1-1,NA,TGTGCCAGCAGCCCCTGGCAGTTGAACACTGAAGCTTTCTTT,CASSPWQLNTEAFF
TRBV11-2,NA,TRBJ2-5,TRBD2,TGTGCCAGCAGCCCGAGTGGCGGGGGGGCGCAAGAGACCCAGTACTTC,CASSPSGGGAQETQYF